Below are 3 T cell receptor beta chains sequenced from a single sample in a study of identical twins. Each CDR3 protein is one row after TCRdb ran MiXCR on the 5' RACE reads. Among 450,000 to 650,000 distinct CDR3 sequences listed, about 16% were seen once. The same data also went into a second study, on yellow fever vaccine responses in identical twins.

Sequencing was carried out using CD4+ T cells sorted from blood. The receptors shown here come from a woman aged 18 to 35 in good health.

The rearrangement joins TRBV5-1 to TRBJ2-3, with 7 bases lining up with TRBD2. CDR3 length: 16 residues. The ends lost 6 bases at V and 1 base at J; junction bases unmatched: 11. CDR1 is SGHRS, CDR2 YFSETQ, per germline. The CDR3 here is CASMTSMVRGTDTQYF. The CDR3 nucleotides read TGCGCCAGCATGACTAGCATGGTACGCGGCACAGATACGCAGTATTTT.

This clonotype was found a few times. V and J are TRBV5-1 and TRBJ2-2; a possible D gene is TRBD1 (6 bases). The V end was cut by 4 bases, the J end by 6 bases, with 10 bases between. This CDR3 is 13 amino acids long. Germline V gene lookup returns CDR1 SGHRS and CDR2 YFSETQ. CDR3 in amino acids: CASSGTGSGELFF. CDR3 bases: TGCGCCAGCAGCGGAACAGGGTCCGGGGAGCTGTTTTTT.

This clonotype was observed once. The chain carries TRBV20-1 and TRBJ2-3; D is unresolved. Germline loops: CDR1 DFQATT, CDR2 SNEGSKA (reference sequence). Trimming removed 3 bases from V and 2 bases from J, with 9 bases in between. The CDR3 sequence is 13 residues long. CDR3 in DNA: TGCAGTGCTAGCCGCTCCGACACAGATACGCAGTATTTT. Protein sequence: CSASRSDTDTQYF.